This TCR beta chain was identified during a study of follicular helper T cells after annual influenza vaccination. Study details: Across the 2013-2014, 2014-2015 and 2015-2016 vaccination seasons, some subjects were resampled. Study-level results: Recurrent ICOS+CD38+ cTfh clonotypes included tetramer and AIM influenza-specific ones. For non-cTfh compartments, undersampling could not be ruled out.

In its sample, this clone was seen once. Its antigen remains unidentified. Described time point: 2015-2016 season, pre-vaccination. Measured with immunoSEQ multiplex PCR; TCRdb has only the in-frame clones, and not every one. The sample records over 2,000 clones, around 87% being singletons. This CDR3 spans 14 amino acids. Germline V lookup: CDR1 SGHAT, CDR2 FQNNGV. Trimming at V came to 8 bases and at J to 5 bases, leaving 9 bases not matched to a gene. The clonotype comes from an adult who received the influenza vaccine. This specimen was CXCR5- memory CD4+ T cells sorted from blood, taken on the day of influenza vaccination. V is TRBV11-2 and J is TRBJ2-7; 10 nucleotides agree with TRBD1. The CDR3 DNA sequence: TGTGCCAGCGCCAGGACAGGGGGAATCGACGAGCAGTACTTC. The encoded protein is CASARTGGIDEQYF.